This TCR beta chain was retrieved from a study of OX40 agonist ivuxolimab in advanced cancers. Produced via immunoSEQ multiplex PCR; TCRdb's table is partial and in-frame only. The sample lists 13,000 or so clones, around three quarters seen once, with around 29% in the top ten. This clone occurred once. Germline values: CDR1 MGHRA, CDR2 YSYEKL. The length of the CDR3 is 15 residues. V lost 6 bases, J lost 0 bases, and 12 bases lay in between. The J gene is TRBJ2-1, the V gene TRBV4-1; D is ambiguous. The sequence derives from an adult with an advanced solid tumor such as melanoma, head and neck, liver or kidney cancer. Material: CD4+ or CD8+ T cells sorted from blood, obtained in a trial of the OX40 agonist ivuxolimab. Here the CDR3 reads CASRSTMSSYNEQFF. The DNA of the CDR3 is TGCGCCAGCAGATCAACAATGAGCTCCTACAATGAGCAGTTCTTC.